The 23 T cell receptor beta chains given below trace back to one sample, sequenced in a study of graft-versus-host responses after intestinal transplantation. Their specific antigens are unknown. Clones were read by immunoSEQ multiplex PCR, and TCRdb kept only the in-frame ones, dropping some. The sample lists 150,000 or so clones; approximately 91% were seen once. The sequencing used unstimulated CD4+ T cells sorted from spleen or lymph node cells, collected before intestinal transplant. These receptors were collected from a human donor who received an intestinal transplant.

This clone occurred a few times. The J gene is TRBJ2-2, the V gene TRBV10-3; D gene uncertain. This CDR3 spans 11 amino acids. CDR1 and CDR2 from the germline V gene are ENHRY and SYGVKD. V was cut by 6 bases and J by 7 bases, with 6 bases left in between. The DNA for the CDR3 is TGTGCCATCAGCTCCGGCGGGGAGCTGTTTTTT. It codes for CAISSGGELFF.

The table lists this clone with a few counts. The gene calls are TRBV5-1 and TRBJ2-3; 13 bases line up with TRBD2. CDR3 length: 16 residues. Germline loops: CDR1 SGHRS, CDR2 YFSETQ. The V gene end was trimmed by 7 bases and the J gene end by 1 base; junction bases not matched to a gene: 6. The CDR3: CASGTLAGGGTDTQYF. The CDR3 DNA reads TGCGCCAGCGGGACACTAGCGGGAGGGGGCACAGATACGCAGTATTTT.

This clone came up once. The chain recombines TRBV6-1 with TRBJ1-6; 7 bases fit TRBD1. Germline V gene sequence: CDR1 MNHNS, CDR2 SASEGT. V lost 3 bases, J lost 6 bases, and 8 bases stayed unmatched. This CDR3 spans 16 amino acids. The CDR3: CASSDGTVPTNSPLHF. CDR3 DNA: TGTGCCAGCAGTGACGGGACAGTCCCTACTAATTCACCCCTCCACTTT.

This sequence joins TRBV30 and TRBJ1-6; possible D gene TRBD1, 5 bases. The CDR3 sequence is 15 residues long. Germline CDR1 GTSNPN, CDR2 SVGIG (reference sequence). Trimming took off 2 bases at V and 2 bases at J, with 10 bases between the two ends. The CDR3 spells CAWSRAGTYNSPLHF. In nucleotides, the CDR3 is TGTGCCTGGAGTCGGGCAGGGACCTATAATTCACCCCTCCACTTT. The full variable domain, with the rest looked up from reference TRBV30 and TRBJ1-6, is SQTIHQWPATLVQPVGSPLSLECTVEGTSNPNLYWYRQAAGRGLQLLFYSVGIGQISSEVPQNLSASRPQDRQFILSSKKLLLSDSGFYLCAWSRAGTYNSPLHFGNGTRLTVT.

The J gene is TRBJ1-4, the V gene TRBV28; a possible D gene is TRBD1 (5 bases). With 3 bases removed from V and 3 bases from J, the gap between germline ends came to 11 bases. Germline V gives CDR1 MDHEN, CDR2 SYDVKM. This CDR3 contains 15 residues. The CDR3 protein is CASSFPRGANEKLFF. Written as DNA, the CDR3 is TGTGCCAGCAGTTTCCCCCGGGGGGCTAATGAAAAACTGTTTTTT.

V and J are TRBV27 and TRBJ2-3; 7 bases map to TRBD1. Looked up from germline, CDR1 is MNHEY and CDR2 is SMNVEV (reference sequence). The CDR3 contains 16 residues. V gave up 5 bases and J gave up 2 bases; unmatched junction bases: 10. The CDR3 is CASSRRGPPFTDTQYF. The CDR3 DNA sequence: TGTGCCAGCAGTCGAAGGGGGCCCCCCTTCACAGATACGCAGTATTTT.

The genes are TRBV5-6 and TRBJ1-2; 9 nucleotides match TRBD1. The CDR3 is made up of 14 amino acids. V shed 3 bases and J 6 bases; nucleotides not matched to a gene: 6. The V gene's germline CDR1 is SGHDT and CDR2 YYEEEE. The DNA for the CDR3 is TGTGCCAGCAGCTCATTACAGGGGGCTAATGGCTACACCTTC. Translating it yields CASSSLQGANGYTF.

The chain couples TRBV6-5 to TRBJ1-2; D possibly corresponds to TRBD1 (5 bases). From germline, CDR1 is MNHEY and CDR2 SVGAGI. This CDR3 has 15 residues. With 7 bases removed from V and 4 bases from J, the gap between germline ends came to 19 bases. The CDR3 region has the DNA TGTGCCAGCAAGGGAGTGGGGGGAGGGCTCTATGGCTACACCTTC. Translating it yields CASKGVGGGLYGYTF.

V usage is TRBV27 and J usage is TRBJ2-1; the match to TRBD2 covers 9 bases. The length of the CDR3 is 15 residues. The trim removed 5 bases at V and 6 bases at J, leaving 8 bases unmatched. Germline lookup yields CDR1 MNHEY and CDR2 SMNVEV (reference sequence). The CDR3 protein is CASSLTGTSINEQFF. CDR3 sequence (DNA): TGTGCCAGCAGTCTGACCGGGACTAGCATCAATGAGCAGTTCTTC.

The gene calls are TRBV5-1 and TRBJ2-5; a possible D gene is TRBD1 (6 bases). Germline lookup yields CDR1 SGHRS and CDR2 YFSETQ. Trimming removed 0 bases from V and 3 bases from J, with 21 bases in between. This CDR3 is built from 18 residues. Here the CDR3 DNA reads TGCGCCAGCAGCTTGGGATATAAGGGGGAGCCCCGTAAAGAGACCCAGTACTTC. This translates into CASSLGYKGEPRKETQYF.

V and J are TRBV7-8 and TRBJ2-5, with D possibly TRBD2 on 6 matching bases. CDR3 length: 13 amino acids. V lost 4 bases and J lost 2, with 8 bases in between. The germline gives CDR1 SGHVS, CDR2 FQNEAQ. CDR3 amino acids: CASSSGTQETQYF. The DNA of the CDR3 is TGTGCCAGCAGCTCCGGGACTCAAGAGACCCAGTACTTC.

The chain combines TRBV30 with TRBJ1-3, with a weak D call TRBD1 (6 bases). This CDR3 spans 16 amino acids. Trimming pared 0 bases from V and 4 bases from J, leaving 16 bases between. The germline CDR1 and CDR2 sequences are GTSNPN and SVGIG (reference sequence). The DNA for the CDR3 is TGTGCCTGGAGTGTAGCCCTAACAGGGAGCGGAAACACCATATATTTT. Amino acids: CAWSVALTGSGNTIYF. Looking up the rest from reference TRBV30 and TRBJ1-3 gives the full variable domain: SQTIHQWPATLVQPVGSPLSLECTVEGTSNPNLYWYRQAAGRGLQLLFYSVGIGQISSEVPQNLSASRPQDRQFILSSKKLLLSDSGFYLCAWSVALTGSGNTIYFGEGSWLTVV.

The CDR3 sequence is CASSAIPGLAGHPTDTQYF. Here the CDR3 DNA reads TGCGCCAGCAGTGCTATCCCGGGACTAGCGGGCCATCCGACAGATACGCAGTATTTT. V usage is TRBV10-1 and J usage is TRBJ2-3; 12 nucleotides agree with TRBD2. V shed 4 bases and J 3 bases; nucleotides not matched to a gene: 14. This CDR3 is 19 amino acids long. Germline loops: CDR1 WNHNN, CDR2 SYGVQD (reference sequence).

The V call is TRBV28, the J call TRBJ1-2; possible D gene TRBD1, 5 bases. CDR3 length: 16 amino acids. Deletions cut 6 bases from V and 7 bases from J, with 24 bases between. Per the germline V gene, CDR1 is MDHEN and CDR2 is SYDVKM. CDR3 residues: CASSSQRGSVSRGYTF. The CDR3 DNA follows: TGTGCCAGCAGCTCACAAAGGGGATCAGTGAGTCGTGGCTACACCTTC.

The chain uses TRBV5-1 and TRBJ1-5; tentative D call: TRBD1 (5 bases). The CDR3 loop spans 15 amino acids. Germline V gene sequence: CDR1 SGHRS, CDR2 YFSETQ. V lost 0 bases and J 7 bases, leaving 14 bases between the germline ends. The CDR3 nucleotides read TGCGCCAGCAGCTTGGGGTCAGGGTCCCACCAGCCCCAGCATTTT. The encoded protein is CASSLGSGSHQPQHF.

The chain recombines TRBV5-4 with TRBJ2-2; D is perhaps TRBD1 (6 bases). The ends were cut back, 4 bases at V and 4 bases at J, with 17 bases in the middle. Per germline, CDR1 SGHNT and CDR2 YYREEE (reference sequence). The CDR3 spans 16 residues. The CDR3 sequence is CASSQGPKGGTGELFF. The CDR3 DNA reads TGTGCCAGCAGCCAGGGTCCTAAAGGGGGCACCGGGGAGCTGTTTTTT.

The chain's CDR3 is CSVSGEYGRWSSGANVLTF. In nucleotides, the CDR3 is TGCAGCGTTTCCGGGGAGTACGGGCGCTGGAGCTCTGGGGCCAACGTCCTGACTTTC. The J gene is TRBJ2-6, the V gene TRBV29-1, with D perhaps TRBD2 (5 bases). V lost 5 bases and J lost 0, with 23 bases in between. Germline V gives CDR1 SQVTM, CDR2 ANQGSEA. This CDR3 has 19 amino acids.

This chain connects TRBV9 to TRBJ1-3, with D possibly TRBD1 on 6 matching bases. V was clipped by 3 bases and J by 0 bases, with 13 bases between them. The CDR3 runs 16 residues. Germline V gene data show CDR1 as SGDLS and CDR2 as YYNGEE. The CDR3 bases are TGTGCCAGCAGCGCCGACAGGACGAGCTCTGGAAACACCATATATTTT. The encoded protein is CASSADRTSSGNTIYF. The complete variable domain, with remaining parts taken from reference TRBV9 and TRBJ1-3, reads DSGVTQTPKHLITATGQRVTLRCSPRSGDLSVYWYQQSLDQGLQFLIQYYNGEERAKGNILERFSAQQFPDLHSELNLSSLELGDSALYFCASSADRTSSGNTIYFGEGSWLTVV.

CDR3 amino acids: CASSLRAGLAFQETQYF. Here the CDR3 DNA reads TGCGCCAGCAGCTTAAGAGCGGGCCTCGCCTTCCAAGAGACCCAGTACTTC. The rearrangement uses TRBV5-1 and TRBJ2-5; D is perhaps TRBD2 (6 bases). Germline CDR1 SGHRS, CDR2 YFSETQ. V shed 2 bases and J shed 1 base, with 18 bases lying between them. The CDR3 has 17 residues.

The genes are TRBV5-1 and TRBJ1-4; TRBD1 aligns across 8 bases. The V segment lost 1 base and the J segment 7 bases; nucleotides outside the gene matches: 6. The CDR3 runs 15 residues. From germline, CDR1 is SGHRS and CDR2 YFSETQ. CDR3 residues: CASSLSGQGGEKLFF. The CDR3 bases are TGCGCCAGCAGCTTGAGTGGACAGGGAGGTGAAAAACTGTTTTTT. The whole variable domain, remainder taken from reference TRBV5-1 and TRBJ1-4, is KAGVTQTPRYLIKTRGQQVTLSCSPISGHRSVSWYQQTPGQGLQFLFEYFSETQRNKGNFPGRFSGRQFSNSRSEMNVSTLELGDSALYLCASSLSGQGGEKLFFGSGTQLSVL.

The chain uses TRBV5-1 and TRBJ1-1; maybe TRBD1 (5 bases). Germline values: CDR1 SGHRS, CDR2 YFSETQ. Trimming took off 1 base at V and 6 bases at J, with 13 bases between the two ends. The CDR3 spans 14 residues. CDR3 in amino acids: CASSLSQGYSEAFF. In DNA, the CDR3 is TGCGCCAGCAGCTTGAGTCAGGGTTATTCTGAAGCTTTCTTT.

The chain couples TRBV2 to TRBJ2-2, with a tentative D call TRBD2 (6 bases). The CDR3 has 15 amino acids. CDR1 is SNHLY and CDR2 is FYNNEI in the germline V gene. With 6 bases removed from V and 5 bases from J, the gap between germline ends came to 16 bases. CDR3 region: CASRRLGIDTGELFF. CDR3 nucleotides: TGTGCCAGCAGGCGACTAGGAATAGATACCGGGGAGCTGTTTTTT.

The rearrangement joins TRBV5-1 to TRBJ1-1; D is unresolved. The CDR3 has 12 residues. Trimming shortened V by 2 bases and J by 5 bases, and 7 bases separated the two germline ends. The germline gives CDR1 SGHRS, CDR2 YFSETQ. CDR3 DNA sequence: TGCGCCAGCAGCTTAGGTCCAACTGAAGCTTTCTTT. Translated: CASSLGPTEAFF.